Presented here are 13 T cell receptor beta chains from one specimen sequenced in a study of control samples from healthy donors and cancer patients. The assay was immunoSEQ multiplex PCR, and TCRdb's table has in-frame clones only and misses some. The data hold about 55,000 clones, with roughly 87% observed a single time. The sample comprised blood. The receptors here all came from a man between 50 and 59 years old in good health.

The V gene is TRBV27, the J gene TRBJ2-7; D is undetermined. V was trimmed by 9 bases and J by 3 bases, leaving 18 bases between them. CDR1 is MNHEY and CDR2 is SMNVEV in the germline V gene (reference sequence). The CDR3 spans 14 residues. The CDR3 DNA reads TGTGCCAGGTCCCCTAACAGATCTCTCTACGAGCAGTACTTC. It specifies CARSPNRSLYEQYF.

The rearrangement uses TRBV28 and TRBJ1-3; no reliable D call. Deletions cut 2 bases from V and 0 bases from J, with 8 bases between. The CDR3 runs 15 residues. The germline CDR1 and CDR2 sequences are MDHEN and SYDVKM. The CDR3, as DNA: TGTGCCAGCAGTTTACAGGAGAGCTCTGGAAACACCATATATTTT. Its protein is CASSLQESSGNTIYF.

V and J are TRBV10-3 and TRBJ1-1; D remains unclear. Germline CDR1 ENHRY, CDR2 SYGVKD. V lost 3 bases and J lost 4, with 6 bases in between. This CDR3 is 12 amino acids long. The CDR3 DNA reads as TGTGCCATCAGTGATCAGGTCACTGAAGCTTTCTTT. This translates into CAISDQVTEAFF.

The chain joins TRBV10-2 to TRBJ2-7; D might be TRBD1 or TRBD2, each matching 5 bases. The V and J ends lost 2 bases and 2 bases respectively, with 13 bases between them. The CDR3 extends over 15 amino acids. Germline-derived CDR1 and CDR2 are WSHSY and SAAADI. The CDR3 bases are TGCGCCAGCAGTGAGGTGGACGGGACCCCCTACGAGCAGTACTTC. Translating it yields CASSEVDGTPYEQYF.

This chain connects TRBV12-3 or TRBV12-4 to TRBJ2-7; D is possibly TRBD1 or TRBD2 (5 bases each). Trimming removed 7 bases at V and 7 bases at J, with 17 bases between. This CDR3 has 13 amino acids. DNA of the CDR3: TGTGCCAGCACCCCCATGGGCTGGGGGGAGCAGTACTTC. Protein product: CASTPMGWGEQYF.

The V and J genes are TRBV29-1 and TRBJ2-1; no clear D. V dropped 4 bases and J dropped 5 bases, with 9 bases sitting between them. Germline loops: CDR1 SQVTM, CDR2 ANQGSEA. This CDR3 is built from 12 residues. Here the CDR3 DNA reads TGCAGCGTTGCCCTCGTTGACAATGAGCAGTTCTTC. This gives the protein CSVALVDNEQFF.

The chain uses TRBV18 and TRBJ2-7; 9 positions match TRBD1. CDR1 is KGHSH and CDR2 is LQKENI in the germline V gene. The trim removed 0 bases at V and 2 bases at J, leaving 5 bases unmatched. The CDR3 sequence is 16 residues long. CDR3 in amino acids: CASSPPGQGSAYEQYF. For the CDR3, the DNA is TGTGCCAGCTCACCACCCGGACAGGGGTCCGCCTACGAGCAGTACTTC.

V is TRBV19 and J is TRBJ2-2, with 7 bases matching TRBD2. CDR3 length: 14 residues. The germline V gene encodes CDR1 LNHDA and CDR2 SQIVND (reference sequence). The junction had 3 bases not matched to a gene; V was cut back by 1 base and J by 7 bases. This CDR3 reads CASSIAGLGGELFF. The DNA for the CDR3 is TGTGCCAGTAGTATAGCAGGACTAGGCGGGGAGCTGTTTTTT.

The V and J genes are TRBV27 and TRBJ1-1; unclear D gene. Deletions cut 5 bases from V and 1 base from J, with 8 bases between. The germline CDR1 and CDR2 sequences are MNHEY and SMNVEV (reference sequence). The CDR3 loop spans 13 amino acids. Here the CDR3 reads CASSLTGNTEAFF. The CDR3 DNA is TGTGCCAGCAGTCTGACTGGGAACACTGAAGCTTTCTTT.

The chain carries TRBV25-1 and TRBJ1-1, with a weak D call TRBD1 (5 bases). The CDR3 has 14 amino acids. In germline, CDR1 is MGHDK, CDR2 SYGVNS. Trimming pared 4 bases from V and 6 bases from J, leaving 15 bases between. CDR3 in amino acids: CASSAGPLGPEAFF. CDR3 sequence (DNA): TGTGCCAGCAGTGCGGGACCGCTGGGCCCTGAAGCTTTCTTT.

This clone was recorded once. The CDR3 nucleotides are TGTGCCAGTAGTATAGACCTCAAAGGGGAAAAACTGTTTTTT. It is translated as CASSIDLKGEKLFF. The chain recombines TRBV19 with TRBJ1-4; D gene ambiguous. Germline CDR1 and CDR2: LNHDA and SQIVND (reference sequence). Deletions cut 0 bases from V and 8 bases from J, with 10 bases between. This CDR3 has 14 amino acids. The whole variable domain, remainder taken from reference TRBV19 and TRBJ1-4, is DGGITQSPKYLFRKEGQNVTLSCEQNLNHDAMYWYRQDPGQGLRLIYYSQIVNDFQKGDIAEGYSVSREKKESFPLTVTSAQKNPTAFYLCASSIDLKGEKLFFGSGTQLSVL.

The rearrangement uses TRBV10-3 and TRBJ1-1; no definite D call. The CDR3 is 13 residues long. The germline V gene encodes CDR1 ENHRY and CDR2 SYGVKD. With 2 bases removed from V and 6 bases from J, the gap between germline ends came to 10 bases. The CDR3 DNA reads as TGTGCCATCAGTGAGAATACGGGCGCTGAAGCTTTCTTT. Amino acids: CAISENTGAEAFF.

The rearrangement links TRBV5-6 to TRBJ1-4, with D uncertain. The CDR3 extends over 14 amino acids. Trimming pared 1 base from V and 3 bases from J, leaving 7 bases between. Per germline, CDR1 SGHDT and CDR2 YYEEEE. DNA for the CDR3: TGTGCCAGCAGCTTGCTCGGGGCTAATGAAAAACTGTTTTTT. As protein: CASSLLGANEKLFF.